What follows are 31 T cell receptor beta chains derived from one specimen sequenced in a study of shared clonotypes between healthy human individuals. The data were produced by immunoSEQ multiplex PCR, yet TCRdb's version contains in-frame clones alone and is incomplete. Of approximately 2.4 million clones listed, around 95% are singletons. The sample comprised naive CD4+ T cells sorted from blood. As for subset: CD45RA+ positively selected. These receptors all come from a man younger than 30 in good health.

The chain has TRBV9 and TRBJ2-5; 7 bases are a match to TRBD2. The CDR3 extends over 16 amino acids. From germline, CDR1 is SGDLS and CDR2 YYNGEE. The J segment lost 5 bases and the V segment lost 3 bases, leaving 13 bases of the junction unmatched. This CDR3 reads CASSASGTISTETQYF. CDR3 bases: TGTGCCAGCAGCGCCTCCGGGACTATATCCACGGAGACCCAGTACTTC.

The chain carries TRBV19 and TRBJ2-2; 8 nucleotides line up with TRBD2. With 4 bases clipped from V and 3 bases from J, the junction kept 4 bases outside the gene matches. The CDR3 is 15 amino acids. CDR1 is LNHDA, CDR2 SQIVND, per germline (reference sequence). CDR3 sequence: CASSTLAGHTGELFF. CDR3 DNA sequence: TGTGCCAGTAGTACCCTAGCGGGTCACACCGGGGAGCTGTTTTTT.

The J gene is TRBJ2-7, the V gene TRBV5-1, with 7 bases identical to TRBD1. This CDR3 region has 15 residues. The germline gives CDR1 SGHRS, CDR2 YFSETQ. With 2 bases clipped from V and 0 bases from J, the junction kept 5 bases outside the gene matches. CDR3 region: CASSFADRVSYEQYF. The CDR3 DNA is TGCGCCAGCAGCTTCGCCGACAGGGTCTCCTACGAGCAGTACTTC.

This clone was seen just once. The V gene is TRBV5-1, the J gene TRBJ2-2; tentatively, D is TRBD1 (5 bases). V gave up 3 bases and J gave up 0 bases, with 12 bases separating them. Per germline, CDR1 SGHRS and CDR2 YFSETQ. The CDR3 spans 16 residues. The CDR3 is CASSSETVANTGELFF. The DNA of the CDR3 is TGCGCCAGCAGCTCCGAGACAGTCGCGAACACCGGGGAGCTGTTTTTT. Filled out from reference TRBV5-1 and TRBJ2-2, the complete variable domain reads KAGVTQTPRYLIKTRGQQVTLSCSPISGHRSVSWYQQTPGQGLQFLFEYFSETQRNKGNFPGRFSGRQFSNSRSEMNVSTLELGDSALYLCASSSETVANTGELFFGEGSRLTVL.

The chain carries TRBV5-1 and TRBJ1-6; a weak D match, TRBD1 (5 bases). This CDR3 is built from 16 residues. Germline V gene data show CDR1 as SGHRS and CDR2 as YFSETQ. Trimming stripped 0 bases from V and 3 bases from J, with 10 bases between. The CDR3 region is CASSLAGTGYNSPLHF. The CDR3, as DNA: TGCGCCAGCAGCTTGGCCGGGACCGGCTATAATTCACCCCTCCACTTT. Complete variable domain (other parts from reference TRBV5-1 and TRBJ1-6): KAGVTQTPRYLIKTRGQQVTLSCSPISGHRSVSWYQQTPGQGLQFLFEYFSETQRNKGNFPGRFSGRQFSNSRSEMNVSTLELGDSALYLCASSLAGTGYNSPLHFGNGTRLTVT.

This clone appeared once. The chain links TRBV5-5 to TRBJ2-7, with TRBD1 identical over 11 bases. Germline loops: CDR1 SGHKS, CDR2 YYEKEE (reference sequence). V was clipped by 0 bases and J by 6 bases; unmatched bases: 11. The CDR3 has 17 amino acids. The CDR3 bases are TGTGCCAGCAGCTTGGAGGGGACAGGGGGATTCTTCCGCGAGCAGTACTTC. Its translation: CASSLEGTGGFFREQYF.

Of note for this clone: Other nucleotide sequences in the sample specify the same CDR3. The rearrangement joins TRBV7-2 to TRBJ2-5; 10 bases are a match to TRBD2. This CDR3 is built from 14 residues. V gave up 1 base and J gave up 4 bases; unmatched junction bases: 0. Germline CDR1 reads SGHTA; CDR2 reads FQGNSA. The CDR3 nucleotides are TGTGCCAGCAGCTTAGGACTAGCGGGAGAGACCCAGTACTTC. This sequence encodes CASSLGLAGETQYF.

As to this clone: An end of the junction differs from the germline gene, which may be a read error. This chain connects TRBV7-7 to TRBJ2-5; 7 nucleotides match TRBD1. This CDR3 comprises 15 residues. Germline V gene data show CDR1 as SSHAT and CDR2 as FNYEAQ (reference sequence). Written as DNA, the CDR3 is TGTGCTAGCAGCTTAGGGGACAGAAATCAAGAGACCCAGTACTTC. This translates into CASSLGDRNQETQYF.

Details on this clone: In the same sample, other DNA sequences code for this CDR3. The gene calls are TRBV28 and TRBJ1-2; no clear D gene. The V and J ends lost 2 bases and 8 bases respectively, with 12 bases between them. This CDR3 region has 13 residues. CDR1 and CDR2 (germline): MDHEN, SYDVKM. In nucleotides, the CDR3 is TGTGCCAGCAGTTTAAGTCGGGGTAGAGGCTACACCTTC. It codes for CASSLSRGRGYTF.

In this sample, this clone turned up once. The rearrangement joins TRBV5-1 to TRBJ2-7; 11 nucleotides align to TRBD2. Germline CDR1 SGHRS, CDR2 YFSETQ. The trim removed 3 bases at V and 4 bases at J, leaving 9 bases unmatched. This CDR3 has 16 residues. The CDR3: CASSSSGASGGYEQYF. As DNA, the CDR3 is TGCGCCAGCAGCTCCAGCGGGGCTAGCGGGGGGTACGAGCAGTACTTC.

J is TRBJ1-5 and V is TRBV28; D is unresolved. CDR1 and CDR2 (germline): MDHEN, SYDVKM. With 4 bases removed from V and 7 bases from J, the gap between germline ends came to 14 bases. CDR3 length: 14 amino acids. CDR3 in amino acids: CASSSPPRQQPQHF. CDR3 bases: TGTGCCAGCAGTTCCCCCCCGAGGCAACAGCCCCAGCATTTT.

This clone was seen only a few times. This chain joins TRBV7-2 and TRBJ1-6; 9 bases match TRBD1. The CDR3 is 14 amino acids. Germline values: CDR1 SGHTA, CDR2 FQGNSA. The V gene end was trimmed by 4 bases and the J gene end by 8 bases; junction bases not matched to a gene: 3. The CDR3 sequence is CASSSGQGHSPLHF. The CDR3 coding sequence is TGTGCCAGCAGCTCGGGACAGGGCCATTCACCCCTCCACTTT.

In DNA, the CDR3 is TGTGCCAGCAGTGAAGCGCAACAGCCCATTCAGTACTTC. Translated, it gives CASSEAQQPIQYF. The rearrangement uses TRBV2 and TRBJ2-4; D is ambiguous. The CDR3 extends over 13 amino acids. V was shortened by 0 bases and J by 9 bases, with 9 bases between the two germline ends. From germline, CDR1 is SNHLY and CDR2 FYNNEI.

CDR3 amino acids: CASSVGGASPEQYF. CDR3 nucleotide sequence: TGTGCCAGCAGCGTGGGGGGAGCTTCTCCCGAGCAGTACTTC. The chain uses TRBV9 and TRBJ2-7; D is perhaps TRBD2 (6 bases). Deletions cut 2 bases from V and 6 bases from J, with 15 bases between. Germline assignment: CDR1 SGDLS and CDR2 YYNGEE. CDR3 length: 14 amino acids.

Remarks on this clone: Other DNA sequences of this sample code for an identical CDR3. The genes are TRBV5-1 and TRBJ1-5; D is ambiguous. The V end was cut by 4 bases, the J end by 2 bases, with 10 bases between. The germline V gene encodes CDR1 SGHRS and CDR2 YFSETQ. The CDR3 runs to 14 residues. The CDR3 here is CASSPDGGNQPQHF. CDR3 DNA: TGCGCCAGCAGCCCGGACGGGGGCAATCAGCCCCAGCATTTT.

The chain uses TRBV9 and TRBJ1-2, with a possible D match to TRBD1 (6 bases). The V end lost 2 bases, the J end lost 5 bases, and 13 bases lay between the germline ends. The CDR3 length is 14 residues. Germline V gene lookup returns CDR1 SGDLS and CDR2 YYNGEE. The CDR3 coding sequence is TGTGCCAGCAGCGTGGACGACAGGCAGTATGGCTACACCTTC. This encodes CASSVDDRQYGYTF.

A word on this clone: This sample also contains other DNA sequences that code for the same CDR3. The chain uses TRBV18 and TRBJ2-7; perhaps TRBD1 as D (7 bases). The V end was cut by 3 bases, the J end by 2 bases, with 11 bases between. The CDR3 totals 14 residues. Looked up from germline, CDR1 is KGHSH and CDR2 is LQKENI. CDR3 protein: CASSPPGGTYEQYF. The CDR3 bases are TGTGCCAGCTCACCCCCAGGGGGGACCTACGAGCAGTACTTC.

The chain recombines TRBV9 with TRBJ1-2; D gene uncertain. The V end was cut by 5 bases, the J end by 6 bases, with 26 bases between. Germline V gene data show CDR1 as SGDLS and CDR2 as YYNGEE. This CDR3 contains 17 residues. Here the CDR3 reads CASSPEGMVFVGDGYTF. CDR3 DNA: TGTGCCAGCAGTCCGGAGGGTATGGTGTTTGTCGGTGATGGCTACACCTTC. Combining the CDR3 with reference TRBV9 and TRBJ1-2 gives the whole variable domain DSGVTQTPKHLITATGQRVTLRCSPRSGDLSVYWYQQSLDQGLQFLIQYYNGEERAKGNILERFSAQQFPDLHSELNLSSLELGDSALYFCASSPEGMVFVGDGYTFGSGTRLTVV.

The V gene is TRBV19, the J gene TRBJ1-2; D is unresolved. V gave up 7 bases and J gave up 1 base, with 7 bases separating them. The CDR3 consists of 12 residues. Germline V gene data show CDR1 as LNHDA and CDR2 as SQIVND (reference sequence). This chain's CDR3 is CASTDNNYGYTF. Here the CDR3 DNA reads TGTGCCAGTACTGATAATAACTATGGCTACACCTTC.

This clone has only one observation. The same CDR3 is also encoded by other DNA sequences in this sample. This rearrangement joins TRBV11-2 to TRBJ1-1; D is perhaps TRBD1 (6 bases). Germline V gene sequence: CDR1 SGHAT, CDR2 FQNNGV. CDR3 length: 13 amino acids. V shed 5 bases and J shed 4 bases, with 11 bases lying between them. The CDR3 nucleotides read TGTGCCAGCAGCCCGAGGGGGGGCACTGAAGCTTTCTTT. As protein: CASSPRGGTEAFF.

The chain recombines TRBV2 with TRBJ1-1; 7 positions agree with TRBD1. There are 14 residues in the CDR3. Germline-derived CDR1 and CDR2 are SNHLY and FYNNEI. Germline trimming cut 5 bases from V and 0 bases from J; bases unmatched to any gene: 3. The chain's CDR3 is CASSLTGVNTEAFF. The DNA for the CDR3 is TGTGCCAGCAGTCTCACAGGGGTGAACACTGAAGCTTTCTTT.

Comments on this clone: Other DNA variants within this sample encode the same CDR3. The rearrangement joins TRBV10-2 to TRBJ1-2, with D tentatively TRBD1 (5 bases). This CDR3 has 11 amino acids. Trimming left V 4 bases short and J 5 bases short, with 5 bases between. CDR1 is WSHSY and CDR2 is SAAADI in the germline V gene. The CDR3 spells CASSGGYGYTF. DNA of the CDR3: TGCGCCAGCAGTGGGGGGTATGGCTACACCTTC.

With respect to this clone: This specimen includes other DNA sequences encoding the same CDR3. V is TRBV6-1 and J is TRBJ1-1; tentatively, D is TRBD1 (6 bases). Germline V CDR1 and CDR2: MNHNS, SASEGT. There are 14 residues in the CDR3. V lost 5 bases and J 2 bases, leaving 12 bases between the germline ends. The CDR3 DNA follows: TGTGCCAGCAGTAGGACAGTAACAAACACTGAAGCTTTCTTT. Amino acids: CASSRTVTNTEAFF.

The J gene is TRBJ2-2, the V gene TRBV28; D is uncertain. With 4 bases removed from V and 6 bases from J, the gap between germline ends came to 3 bases. This CDR3 has 11 residues. Germline V lookup: CDR1 MDHEN, CDR2 SYDVKM. In DNA form, the CDR3 reads TGTGCCAGCAGTTCACCCGGGGAGCTGTTTTTT. It yields the protein CASSSPGELFF.

The J gene is TRBJ1-2, the V gene TRBV9; D is undetermined. Germline CDR1 is SGDLS and CDR2 is YYNGEE. Trimming left V 0 bases short and J 0 bases short, with 9 bases between. CDR3 length equals 15 residues. In DNA form, the CDR3 reads TGTGCCAGCAGCGTAGGAAGCACCGCTAACTATGGCTACACCTTC. This codes for CASSVGSTANYGYTF.

On this clone: At the DNA level, this CDR3 is encoded by other sequences in the same sample as well. The V gene is TRBV5-8, the J gene TRBJ1-5; D is perhaps TRBD1 (6 bases). This CDR3 is built from 15 residues. The V end was cut by 0 bases, the J end by 0 bases, with 7 bases between. Per germline, CDR1 SGHTS and CDR2 YDEGEE. This CDR3 reads CASSLGTVSNQPQHF. CDR3 DNA: TGTGCCAGCAGCTTGGGGACAGTTAGCAATCAGCCCCAGCATTTT.

The chain uses TRBV5-1 and TRBJ2-1, with a possible D match to TRBD2 (5 bases). The CDR3 contains 13 residues. Trimming took 1 base from V and 8 from J, leaving 10 bases between them. CDR1 and CDR2 (germline): SGHRS, YFSETQ. Here the CDR3 DNA reads TGCGCCAGCAGCTTGATGGCTAGCTATGAGCAGTTCTTC. Its translation is CASSLMASYEQFF.

The rearrangement links TRBV4-2 to TRBJ1-3; D is uncertain. There are 12 residues in the CDR3. V lost 0 bases, J lost 4 bases, and 1 base lay in between. Germline V gives CDR1 LGHNA, CDR2 YNFKEQ. DNA of the CDR3: TGTGCCAGCAGCCAAGAGGGAAACACCATATATTTT. It is translated as CASSQEGNTIYF.

Note on this clone: The sample carries other DNA sequences with the same CDR3. The chain is built from TRBV9 and TRBJ1-5; maybe TRBD1 (6 bases). The CDR3 consists of 15 residues. V lost 0 bases to trimming and J lost 4 bases, with 11 bases between them. Per the germline V gene, CDR1 is SGDLS and CDR2 is YYNGEE. CDR3 bases: TGTGCCAGCAGCGTAGGAACAGGGATTAATCAGCCCCAGCATTTT. Its translation is CASSVGTGINQPQHF.

J is TRBJ2-3 and V is TRBV5-1; the D gene is possibly TRBD2 (6 bases). This CDR3 has 15 amino acids. Germline V lookup: CDR1 SGHRS, CDR2 YFSETQ. V lost 4 bases to trimming and J lost 0 bases, with 12 bases between them. CDR3 sequence: CASSRAGSSTDTQYF. CDR3 sequence (DNA): TGCGCCAGCAGCAGAGCGGGCTCTAGCACAGATACGCAGTATTTT.

The V call is TRBV10-3, the J call TRBJ1-1, with a possible D match to TRBD1 (6 bases). Trimming shortened V by 7 bases and J by 0 bases, and 12 bases separated the two germline ends. Per germline, CDR1 ENHRY and CDR2 SYGVKD. The CDR3 length is 14 residues. This chain's CDR3 is CAIIGGPLNTEAFF. The CDR3 region has the DNA TGTGCCATCATAGGGGGGCCACTGAACACTGAAGCTTTCTTT.